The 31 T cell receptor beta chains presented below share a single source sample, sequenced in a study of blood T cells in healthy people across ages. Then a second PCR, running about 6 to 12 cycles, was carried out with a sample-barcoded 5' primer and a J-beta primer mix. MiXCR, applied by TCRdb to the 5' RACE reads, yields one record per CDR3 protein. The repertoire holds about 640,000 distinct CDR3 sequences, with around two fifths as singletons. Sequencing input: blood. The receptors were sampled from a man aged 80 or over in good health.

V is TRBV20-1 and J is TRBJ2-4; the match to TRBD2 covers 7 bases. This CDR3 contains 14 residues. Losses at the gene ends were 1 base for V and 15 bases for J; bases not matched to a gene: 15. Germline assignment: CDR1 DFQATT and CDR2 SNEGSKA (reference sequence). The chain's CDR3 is CSARVSGTTYERYF. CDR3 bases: TGCAGTGCTAGAGTTTCCGGGACTACATACGAGCGGTACTTC.

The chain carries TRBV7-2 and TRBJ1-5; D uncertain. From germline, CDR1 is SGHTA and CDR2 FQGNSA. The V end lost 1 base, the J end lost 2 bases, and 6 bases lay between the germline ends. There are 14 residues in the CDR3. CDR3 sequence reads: CASSLGKGNQPQHF. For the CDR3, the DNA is TGTGCCAGCAGCTTAGGGAAAGGCAATCAGCCCCAGCATTTT.

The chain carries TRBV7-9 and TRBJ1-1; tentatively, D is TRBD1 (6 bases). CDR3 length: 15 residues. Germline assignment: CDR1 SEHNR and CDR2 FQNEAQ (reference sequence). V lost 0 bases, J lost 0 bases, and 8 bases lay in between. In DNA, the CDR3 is TGTGCCAGCAGCTTAGCAACAGGGATGAACACTGAAGCTTTCTTT. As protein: CASSLATGMNTEAFF. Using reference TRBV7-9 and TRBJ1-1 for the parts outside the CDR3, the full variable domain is DTGVSQNPRHKITKRGQNVTFRCDPISEHNRLYWYRQTLGQGPEFLTYFQNEAQLEKSRLLSDRFSAERPKGSFSTLEIQRTEQGDSAMYLCASSLATGMNTEAFFGQGTRLTVV.

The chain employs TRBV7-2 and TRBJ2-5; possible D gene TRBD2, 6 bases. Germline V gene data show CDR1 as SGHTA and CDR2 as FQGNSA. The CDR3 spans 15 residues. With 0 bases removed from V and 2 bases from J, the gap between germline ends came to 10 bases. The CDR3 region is CASSLATSYQETQYF. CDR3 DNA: TGTGCCAGCAGCTTAGCTACTAGCTATCAAGAGACCCAGTACTTC.

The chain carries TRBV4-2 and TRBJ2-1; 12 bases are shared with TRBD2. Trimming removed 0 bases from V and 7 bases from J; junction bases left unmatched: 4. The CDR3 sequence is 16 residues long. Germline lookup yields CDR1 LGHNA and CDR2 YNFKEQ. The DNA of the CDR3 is TGTGCCAGCAGCCAAGAAGAACTAGCGGGAGGTAATGAGCAGTTCTTC. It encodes CASSQEELAGGNEQFF.

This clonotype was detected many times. The CDR3 region is CASSLAGTQYF. DNA of the CDR3: TGTGCCAGCAGCTTAGCGGGTACGCAGTATTTT. This sequence joins TRBV7-9 and TRBJ2-3, with unresolved D. Germline CDR1 reads SEHNR; CDR2 reads FQNEAQ (reference sequence). The germline V and J ends were trimmed by 0 bases and 8 bases, with 3 bases remaining between them. The CDR3 is made up of 11 amino acids.

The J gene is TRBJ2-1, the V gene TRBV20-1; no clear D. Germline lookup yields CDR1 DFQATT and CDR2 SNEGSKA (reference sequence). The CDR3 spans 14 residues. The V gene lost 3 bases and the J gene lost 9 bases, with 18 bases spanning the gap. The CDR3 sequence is CSASSSAALVEQFF. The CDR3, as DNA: TGCAGTGCTAGCTCCAGCGCGGCACTTGTTGAGCAGTTCTTC.

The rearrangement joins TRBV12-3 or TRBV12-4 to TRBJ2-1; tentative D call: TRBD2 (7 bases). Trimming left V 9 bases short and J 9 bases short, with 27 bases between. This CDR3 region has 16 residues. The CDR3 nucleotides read TGTGCCAGTAGTCCACCCTTAGGGGGGGGGCAAAGTGAGCAGTTCTTC. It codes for CASSPPLGGGQSEQFF.

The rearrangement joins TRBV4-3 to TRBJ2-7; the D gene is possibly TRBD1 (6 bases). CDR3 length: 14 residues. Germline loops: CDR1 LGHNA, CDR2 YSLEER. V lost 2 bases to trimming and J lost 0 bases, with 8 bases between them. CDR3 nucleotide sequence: TGCGCCAGCAGCCAAACACAGGGCTCCTACGAGCAGTACTTC. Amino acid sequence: CASSQTQGSYEQYF.

CDR3 amino acids: CASSQSLQGRAFF. The CDR3 nucleotides read TGCGCCAGCAGCCAAAGTTTACAGGGCAGGGCTTTCTTT. This chain joins TRBV4-3 and TRBJ1-1, with D perhaps TRBD1 (6 bases). The germline V and J ends were trimmed by 2 bases and 11 bases, with 15 bases remaining between them. The CDR3 covers 13 residues. The germline V gene encodes CDR1 LGHNA and CDR2 YSLEER.

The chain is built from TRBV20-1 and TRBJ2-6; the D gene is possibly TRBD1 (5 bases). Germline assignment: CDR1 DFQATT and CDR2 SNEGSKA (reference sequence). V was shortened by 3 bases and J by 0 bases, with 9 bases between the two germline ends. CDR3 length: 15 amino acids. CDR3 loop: CSASNRSSGANVLTF. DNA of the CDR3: TGCAGTGCTAGTAACAGGAGCTCTGGGGCCAACGTCCTGACTTTC.

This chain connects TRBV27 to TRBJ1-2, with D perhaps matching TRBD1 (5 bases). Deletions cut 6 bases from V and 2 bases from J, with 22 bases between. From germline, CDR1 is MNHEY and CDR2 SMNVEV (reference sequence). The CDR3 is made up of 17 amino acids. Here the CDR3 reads CASSKSLVTQANYGYTF. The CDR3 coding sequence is TGTGCCAGCAGCAAGTCGCTCGTAACACAGGCCAACTATGGCTACACCTTC.

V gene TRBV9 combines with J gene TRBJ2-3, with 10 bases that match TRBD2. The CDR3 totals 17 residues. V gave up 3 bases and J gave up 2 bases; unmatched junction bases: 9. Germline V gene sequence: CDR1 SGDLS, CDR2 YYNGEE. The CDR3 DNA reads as TGTGCCAGCAGCGAACGAAGCGGGGGGGAAAACACAGATACGCAGTATTTT. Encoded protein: CASSERSGGENTDTQYF.

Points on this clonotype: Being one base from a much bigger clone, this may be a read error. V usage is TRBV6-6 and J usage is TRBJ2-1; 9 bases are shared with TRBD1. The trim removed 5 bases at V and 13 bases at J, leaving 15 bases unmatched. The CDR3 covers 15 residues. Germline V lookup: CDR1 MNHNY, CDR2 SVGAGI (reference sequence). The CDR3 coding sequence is TGTGCCAGCAGTCAACCACAGGGGGCGGAAGAGACCCAGTTCTTC. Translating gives CASSQPQGAEETQFF.

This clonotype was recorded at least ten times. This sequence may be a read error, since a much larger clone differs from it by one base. DNA for the CDR3: TGTGCCATCAGTGAGTACTCAAGAGAAAATGAGCAGTACTTC. Its protein is CAISEYSRENEQYF. This sequence joins TRBV10-3 and TRBJ2-5; unclear D gene. V lost 1 base and J 11 bases, leaving 17 bases between the germline ends. CDR1 and CDR2 from the germline V gene are ENHRY and SYGVKD. The CDR3 runs 14 residues.

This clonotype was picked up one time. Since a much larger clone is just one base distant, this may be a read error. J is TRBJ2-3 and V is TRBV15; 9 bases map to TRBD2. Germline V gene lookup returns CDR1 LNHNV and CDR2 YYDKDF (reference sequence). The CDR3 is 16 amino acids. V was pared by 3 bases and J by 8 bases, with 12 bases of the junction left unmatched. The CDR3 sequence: CATSSISGSWGGTQYF. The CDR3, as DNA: TGTGCCACCAGCAGCATTAGCGGGAGTTGGGGAGGTACGCAGTATTTT. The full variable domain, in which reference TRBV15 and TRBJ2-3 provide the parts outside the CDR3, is DAMVIQNPRYQVTQFGKPVTLSCSQTLNHNVMYWYQQKSSQAPKLLFHYYDKDFNNEADTPDNFQSRRPNTSFCFLDIRSPGLGDTAMYLCATSSISGSWGGTQYFGPGTRLTVL.

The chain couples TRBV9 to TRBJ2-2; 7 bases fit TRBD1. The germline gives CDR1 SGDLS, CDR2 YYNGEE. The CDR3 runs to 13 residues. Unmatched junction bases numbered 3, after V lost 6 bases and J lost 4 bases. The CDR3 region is CASNRDSTGELFF. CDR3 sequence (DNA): TGTGCCAGCAACAGGGACAGCACCGGGGAGCTGTTTTTT.

The CDR3 region has the DNA TGTGCCAGCAGCCCCGGGCTCCGAGGGGGCACAGATACGCAGTATTTT. Translating gives CASSPGLRGGTDTQYF. The chain is built from TRBV3-1 and TRBJ2-3, with D perhaps being TRBD1 or TRBD2 (5 bases each). The V end was cut by 4 bases, the J end by 1 base, with 15 bases between. The germline gives CDR1 LGHDT, CDR2 YNNKEL (reference sequence). This CDR3 region has 16 residues.

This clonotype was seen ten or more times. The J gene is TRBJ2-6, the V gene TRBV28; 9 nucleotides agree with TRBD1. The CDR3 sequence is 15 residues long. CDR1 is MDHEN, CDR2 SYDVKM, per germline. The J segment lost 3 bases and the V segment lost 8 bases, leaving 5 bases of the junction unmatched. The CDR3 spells CASRTGASGANVLTF. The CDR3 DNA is TGTGCCAGCCGGACAGGGGCTAGTGGGGCCAACGTCCTGACTTTC.

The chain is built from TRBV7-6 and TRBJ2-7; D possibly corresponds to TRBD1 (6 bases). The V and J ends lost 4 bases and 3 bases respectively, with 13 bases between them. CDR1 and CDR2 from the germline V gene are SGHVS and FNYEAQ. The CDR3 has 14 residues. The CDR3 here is CASSSPGTIYEQYF. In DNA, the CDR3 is TGTGCCAGCAGCTCTCCCGGGACAATCTACGAGCAGTACTTC. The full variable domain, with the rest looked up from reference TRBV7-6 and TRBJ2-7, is GAGVSQSPRYKVTKRGQDVALRCDPISGHVSLYWYRQALGQGPEFLTYFNYEAQQDKSGLPNDRFSAERPEGSISTLTIQRTEQRDSAMYRCASSSPGTIYEQYFGPGTRLTVT.

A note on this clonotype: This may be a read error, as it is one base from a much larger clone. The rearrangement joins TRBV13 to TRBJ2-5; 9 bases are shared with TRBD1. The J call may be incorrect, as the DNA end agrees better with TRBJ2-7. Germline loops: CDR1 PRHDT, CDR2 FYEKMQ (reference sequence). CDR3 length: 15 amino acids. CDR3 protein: CASSPSGQGICEQYF. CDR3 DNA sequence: TGTGCCAGCAGCCCCTCGGGACAGGGTATCTGCGAGCAGTACTTC.

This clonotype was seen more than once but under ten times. The CDR3 here is CAIRAGTTKETQYF. For the CDR3, the DNA is TGTGCCATCAGAGCCGGGACCACAAAAGAGACCCAGTACTTC. This sequence joins TRBV10-3 and TRBJ2-5, with D perhaps matching TRBD1 or TRBD2 (5 bases each). Per germline, CDR1 ENHRY and CDR2 SYGVKD. Trimming cost V 6 bases and J 3 bases, with 14 bases left between them. The CDR3 totals 14 residues.

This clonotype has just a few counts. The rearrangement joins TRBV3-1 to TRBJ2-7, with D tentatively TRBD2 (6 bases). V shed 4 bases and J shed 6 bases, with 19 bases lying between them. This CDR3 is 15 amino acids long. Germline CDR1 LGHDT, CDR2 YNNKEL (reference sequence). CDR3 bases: TGTGCCAGCAGCCCAAGCACCGGAGGGCCCAGCGAGCAGTACTTC. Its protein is CASSPSTGGPSEQYF.

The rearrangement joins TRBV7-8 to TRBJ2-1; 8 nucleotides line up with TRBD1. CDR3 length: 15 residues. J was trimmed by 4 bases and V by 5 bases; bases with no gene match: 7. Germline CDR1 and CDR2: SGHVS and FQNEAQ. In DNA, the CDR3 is TGTGCCAGCAGCGTGACAGGGGCCCAGTACAATGAGCAGTTCTTC. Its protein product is CASSVTGAQYNEQFF.

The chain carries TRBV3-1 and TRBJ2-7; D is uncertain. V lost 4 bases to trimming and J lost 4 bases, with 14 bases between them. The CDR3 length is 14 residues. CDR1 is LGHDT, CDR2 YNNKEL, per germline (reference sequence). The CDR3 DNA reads TGTGCCAGCAGCCCCCTCCAGCAACGGTACGAGCAGTACTTC. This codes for CASSPLQQRYEQYF.

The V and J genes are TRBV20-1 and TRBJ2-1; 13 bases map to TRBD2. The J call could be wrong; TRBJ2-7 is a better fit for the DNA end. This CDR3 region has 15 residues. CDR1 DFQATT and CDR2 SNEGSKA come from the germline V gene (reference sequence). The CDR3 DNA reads TGCAGTGCCCCTCGGACTAGCGGGAGTCACAATGAGCAGTACTTC. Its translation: CSAPRTSGSHNEQYF.

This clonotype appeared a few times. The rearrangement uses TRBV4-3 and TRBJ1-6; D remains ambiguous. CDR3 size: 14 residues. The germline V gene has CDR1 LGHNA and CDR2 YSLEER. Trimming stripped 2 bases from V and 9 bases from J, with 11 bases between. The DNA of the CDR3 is TGCGCCAGCAGCCAATCGACCGGTGGTTCACCCCTCCACTTT. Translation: CASSQSTGGSPLHF.

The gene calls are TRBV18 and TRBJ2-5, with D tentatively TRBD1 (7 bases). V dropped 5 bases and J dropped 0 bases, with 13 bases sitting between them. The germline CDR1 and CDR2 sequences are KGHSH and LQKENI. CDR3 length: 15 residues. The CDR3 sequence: CASSAGQSYQETQYF. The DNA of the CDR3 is TGTGCCAGCTCAGCGGGACAGTCTTACCAAGAGACCCAGTACTTC.

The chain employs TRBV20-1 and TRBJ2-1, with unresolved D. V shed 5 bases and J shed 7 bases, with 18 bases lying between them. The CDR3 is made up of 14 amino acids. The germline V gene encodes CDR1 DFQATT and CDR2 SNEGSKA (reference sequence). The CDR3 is CSAARGLGLNEQFF. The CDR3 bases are TGCAGTGCTGCCCGAGGCCTAGGGTTGAATGAGCAGTTCTTC.

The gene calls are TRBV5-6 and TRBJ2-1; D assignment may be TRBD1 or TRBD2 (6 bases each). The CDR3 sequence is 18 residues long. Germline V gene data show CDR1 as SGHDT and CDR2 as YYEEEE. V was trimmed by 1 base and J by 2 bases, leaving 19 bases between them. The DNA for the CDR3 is TGTGCCAGCAGCTTGACAGGGATCGGGCGCGGGACCTACAATGAGCAGTTCTTC. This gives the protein CASSLTGIGRGTYNEQFF.

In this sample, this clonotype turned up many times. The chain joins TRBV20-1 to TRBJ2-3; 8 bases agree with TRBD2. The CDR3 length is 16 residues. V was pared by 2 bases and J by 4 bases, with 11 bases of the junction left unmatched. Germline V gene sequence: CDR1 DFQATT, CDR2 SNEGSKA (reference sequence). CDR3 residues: CSARNSGGRRADTQYF. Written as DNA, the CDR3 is TGCAGTGCTAGAAACTCGGGCGGGAGGAGAGCAGATACGCAGTATTTT.